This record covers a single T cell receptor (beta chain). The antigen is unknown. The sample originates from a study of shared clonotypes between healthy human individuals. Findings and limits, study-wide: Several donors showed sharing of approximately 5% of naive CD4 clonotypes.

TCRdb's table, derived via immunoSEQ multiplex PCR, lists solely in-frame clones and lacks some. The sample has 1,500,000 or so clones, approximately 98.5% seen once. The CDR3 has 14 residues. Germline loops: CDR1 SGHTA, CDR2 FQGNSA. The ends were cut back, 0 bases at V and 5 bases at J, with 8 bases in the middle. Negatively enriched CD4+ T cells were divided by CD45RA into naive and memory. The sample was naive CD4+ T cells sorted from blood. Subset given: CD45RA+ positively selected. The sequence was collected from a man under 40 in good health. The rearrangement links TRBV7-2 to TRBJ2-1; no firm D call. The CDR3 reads CASSLAGVNNEQFF. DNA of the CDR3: TGTGCCAGCAGCTTAGCGGGTGTTAACAATGAGCAGTTCTTC.